The 9 T cell receptor beta chains below all came from one sample that was sequenced in a study of radiotherapy plus CTLA-4 blockade in lung cancer (dated by TCRdb to the late 2010s). Receptors were amplified or captured by the immunoSEQ multiplex PCR assay. Not all clones reach the TCRdb copy of this immuneACCESS table, which keeps in-frame sequences only. Checked studies attribute under half of the gap to unresolved V genes and leave the rest unexplained. The sample profile shows some 77,000 clones; 75% to 90% of them were found once. Approximately 2.2% of the sample is in the top ten clones. The material was peripheral blood, obtained from a patient treated with radiotherapy plus ipilimumab. All receptors derive from a human donor with non-small cell lung cancer who had a partial response to radiotherapy plus ipilimumab.

This chain joins TRBV5-1 and TRBJ2-5; 7 bases agree with TRBD1. The CDR3 extends over 14 amino acids. After removal of 3 bases from V and 0 bases from J, the junction contained 2 bases not matched to a gene. The germline V gene has CDR1 SGHRS and CDR2 YFSETQ. CDR3 region: CASSSRGNQETQYF. CDR3 coding DNA: TGCGCCAGCAGCTCCAGGGGGAACCAAGAGACCCAGTACTTC.

The CDR3 is CASTLTGTGNTGELFF. The DNA of the CDR3 is TGTGCCAGCACTCTGACCGGGACAGGGAACACCGGGGAGCTGTTTTTT. The chain links TRBV25-1 to TRBJ2-2, with 8 bases that match TRBD1. With V trimmed by 7 bases and J by 1 base, 8 bases remained unmatched. Per germline, CDR1 MGHDK and CDR2 SYGVNS. The CDR3 spans 16 residues. The full variable domain, rest sourced from reference TRBV25-1 and TRBJ2-2, is EADIYQTPRYLVIGTGKKITLECSQTMGHDKMYWYQQDPGMELHLIHYSYGVNSTEKGDLSSESTVSRIRTEHFPLTLESARPSHTSQYLCASTLTGTGNTGELFFGEGSRLTVL.

CDR3 residues: CASSTSGSGETQYF. The DNA for the CDR3 is TGTGCCAGCAGCACCTCAGGGTCGGGAGAGACCCAGTACTTC. This rearrangement joins TRBV28 to TRBJ2-5; a weak D match, TRBD1 (5 bases). V dropped 6 bases and J dropped 4 bases, with 15 bases sitting between them. There are 14 residues in the CDR3. CDR1 and CDR2 (germline): MDHEN, SYDVKM.

The chain combines TRBV7-8 with TRBJ1-2; 8 nucleotides match TRBD1. CDR3 size: 15 residues. V lost 4 bases, J lost 4 bases, and 8 bases stayed unmatched. Germline-derived CDR1 and CDR2 are SGHVS and FQNEAQ. The CDR3 DNA sequence: TGTGCCAGCAGCTCCAGGGGGCAGAAATCCTATGGCTACACCTTC. Translating it yields CASSSRGQKSYGYTF.

The V call is TRBV29-1, the J call TRBJ1-6; D remains ambiguous. The ends were cut back, 8 bases at V and 16 bases at J, with 15 bases in the middle. Germline-derived CDR1 and CDR2 are SQVTM and ANQGSEA. The CDR3 extends over 10 amino acids. CDR3 DNA sequence: TGCAGCCCCGGGTCGATTTTACTCCACTTT. This gives the protein CSPGSILLHF.

The V call is TRBV4-3, the J call TRBJ2-5; 10 nucleotides agree with TRBD2. With V trimmed by 1 base and J by 2 bases, 10 bases remained unmatched. The CDR3 spans 18 residues. The germline gives CDR1 LGHNA, CDR2 YSLEER. As DNA, the CDR3 is TGCGCCAGCAGCCAAGGGCCCTATAGCGGGGGGCTTCAAGAGACCCAGTACTTC. Translating gives CASSQGPYSGGLQETQYF.

The chain recombines TRBV19 with TRBJ1-5; possibly TRBD1 for D (6 bases). The CDR3 totals 12 residues. From germline, CDR1 is LNHDA and CDR2 SQIVND (reference sequence). V shed 6 bases and J shed 5 bases, with 8 bases lying between them. The CDR3 loop is CASRQGYQPQHF. DNA for the CDR3: TGTGCCAGTAGACAGGGCTATCAGCCCCAGCATTTT. Looking up the rest from reference TRBV19 and TRBJ1-5 gives the full variable domain: DGGITQSPKYLFRKEGQNVTLSCEQNLNHDAMYWYRQDPGQGLRLIYYSQIVNDFQKGDIAEGYSVSREKKESFPLTVTSAQKNPTAFYLCASRQGYQPQHFGDGTRLSIL.

The gene calls are TRBV7-8 and TRBJ1-1, with TRBD1 matching over 8 bases. V lost 1 base to trimming and J lost 0 bases; unmatched junction nucleotides: 4. The CDR3 extends over 16 amino acids. From germline, CDR1 is SGHVS and CDR2 FQNEAQ. As DNA, the CDR3 is TGTGCCAGCAGCTTAGGACGACAGGGGCTGAACACTGAAGCTTTCTTT. Protein product: CASSLGRQGLNTEAFF.

V and J are TRBV9 and TRBJ2-7, with D unresolved. The germline V gene has CDR1 SGDLS and CDR2 YYNGEE. V was trimmed by 0 bases and J by 2 bases, leaving 12 bases between them. The CDR3 contains 15 residues. The CDR3 DNA reads as TGTGCCAGCAGCGTAGGCGTCACAGAAGCCTACGAGCAGTACTTC. It specifies CASSVGVTEAYEQYF.